This T cell receptor (beta chain) appears in the sequencing data of a study of T cell changes during pregnancy in multiple sclerosis. The germline CDR1 and CDR2 sequences are SGHVS and FNYEAQ. With V trimmed by 6 bases and J by 9 bases, 14 bases remained unmatched. This CDR3 has 15 residues. Measured with immunoSEQ multiplex PCR; TCRdb has only the in-frame clones, and not every one. The sample lists some 59,000 clones, approximately 91% occurring once. This clonotype was sampled from a female donor with multiple sclerosis, enrolled in a pregnancy study. Specimen: peripheral blood, collected in the second trimester of pregnancy. The gene calls are TRBV7-6 and TRBJ2-1; 7 positions agree with TRBD1. The CDR3 reads CASSQETGFGGEQFF. CDR3 in DNA: TGTGCCAGCAGTCAGGAGACAGGGTTTGGCGGTGAGCAGTTCTTC.